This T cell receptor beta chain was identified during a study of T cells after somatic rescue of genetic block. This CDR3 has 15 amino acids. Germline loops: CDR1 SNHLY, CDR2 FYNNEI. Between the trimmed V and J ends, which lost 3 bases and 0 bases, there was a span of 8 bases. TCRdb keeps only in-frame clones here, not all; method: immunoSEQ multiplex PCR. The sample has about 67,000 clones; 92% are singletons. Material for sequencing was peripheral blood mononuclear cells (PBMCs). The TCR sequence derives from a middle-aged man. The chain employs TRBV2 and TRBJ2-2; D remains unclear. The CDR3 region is CASSDQASNTGELFF. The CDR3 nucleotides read TGTGCCAGCAGTGATCAGGCCTCGAACACCGGGGAGCTGTTTTTT.